The 21 T cell receptor beta chains in this list originate from one sample, sequenced in a study of regulatory T cells in long-lasting Graves disease. According to the study, TCR beta libraries were built with iRepertoire HTBI primers and CDR3-region Arm-PCR. TCRdb used MiXCR to reprocess the multiplex PCR reads, holding one entry per CDR3 protein. The table lists roughly 500,000 distinct CDR3 sequences, roughly 13% of them singletons, with under 10% in the top ten. As for time point: newly diagnosed GD, antithyroid drugs for less than 3 months. Preparation of the TCR library used RNA extracted from PBMCs. The same specimen was also included in a second study, on T cells in Graves' hyperthyroidism and ophthalmopathy.

This specimen consisted of peripheral blood mononuclear cells (PBMCs), obtained at new diagnosis, from a patient treated with antithyroid drugs. Every receptor here comes from a man aged 25-45 years with Graves disease.

This clonotype was observed at least ten times. Compared with germline, one end of the junction differs, possibly owing to a read error. The chain employs TRBV5-1 and TRBJ2-5; the D is unclear. Germline CDR1 and CDR2: SGHRS and YFSETQ. The CDR3 length is 14 residues. This chain's CDR3 is CASSPGLRQETQYF. The CDR3 nucleotides read TGTGCCAGCAGCCCCGGGTTGAGGCAAGAGACCCAGTACTTC. The whole variable domain, remainder taken from reference TRBV5-1 and TRBJ2-5, is KAGVTQTPRYLIKTRGQQVTLSCSPISGHRSVSWYQQTPGQGLQFLFEYFSETQRNKGNFPGRFSGRQFSNSRSEMNVSTLELGDSALYLCASSPGLRQETQYFGPGTRLLVL.

The chain joins TRBV6-9 to TRBJ2-5; D is possibly TRBD2 (6 bases). CDR3 length equals 15 residues. V was shortened by 3 bases and J by 3 bases, with 14 bases between the two germline ends. From germline, CDR1 is MNHGY and CDR2 SVAAGI. CDR3 sequence reads: CASSYPEDYKETQYF. The CDR3 DNA reads TGTGCCAGCAGTTACCCCGAGGACTACAAAGAGACCCAGTACTTC.

This clonotype was found many times. This chain's CDR3 is CASSLGRGRVYEQYF. The CDR3 bases are TGTGCCAGCAGCTTAGGCAGGGGGCGCGTCTACGAGCAGTACTTC. V is TRBV7-9 and J is TRBJ2-7, with 8 bases aligning to TRBD1. After removal of 1 base from V and 3 bases from J, the junction contained 5 bases not matched to a gene. Germline-derived CDR1 and CDR2 are SEHNR and FQNEAQ (reference sequence). The CDR3 contains 15 residues.

This clonotype was detected many times. The chain combines TRBV6-1 with TRBJ2-7; D might be TRBD2 (5 bases). CDR3 length equals 16 residues. Germline V gives CDR1 MNHNS, CDR2 SASEGT. Trimming took off 7 bases at V and 1 base at J, with 20 bases between the two ends. The CDR3 protein is CASTPLGSGVSYEQYF. The CDR3 nucleotides read TGTGCCAGCACACCCCTGGGGAGCGGAGTTTCCTACGAGCAGTACTTC.

This clonotype was counted at least ten times. The chain joins TRBV27 to TRBJ2-7, with 8 bases lining up with TRBD2. Germline-derived CDR1 and CDR2 are MNHEY and SMNVEV (reference sequence). CDR3 length: 15 residues. Losses at the gene ends were 8 bases for V and 3 bases for J; bases not matched to a gene: 12. DNA for the CDR3: TGTGCCAGCGCCCCTCACGGGGGGGCCCTCTACGAGCAGTACTTC. It translates to CASAPHGGALYEQYF.

In its sample, this clonotype was seen once. The V call is TRBV6-1, the J call TRBJ2-1; TRBD2 matches 8 bases. The J call may be in error: the DNA end matches TRBJ2-5 better. CDR3 length equals 14 residues. Per the germline V gene, CDR1 is MNHNS and CDR2 is SASEGT. In DNA, the CDR3 is TGTGCCAGCACCAACAGCGGGAGAGGAGAGACCCAGTACTTC. Translated: CASTNSGRGETQYF.

Comment on this clonotype: Possible read error: a much larger clone is one base away. This rearrangement joins TRBV5-6 to TRBJ2-1, with a tentative D call TRBD1 (6 bases). The CDR3 is 17 amino acids. Germline V CDR1 and CDR2: SGHDT, YYEEEE. The DNA of the CDR3 is TGTGCCAGCAGCTTTATAGGGGGACAAAGCTCCTACAATGGGCAGTTCTTC. Its protein product is CASSFIGGQSSYNGQFF.

A note on this clonotype: A read error may account for a junction end that differs from germline. This sequence joins TRBV28 and TRBJ1-6; no clear D gene. The CDR3 sequence is 13 residues long. Germline V lookup: CDR1 MDHEN, CDR2 SYDVKM. The CDR3 DNA follows: TGTGCCAGCAGCTCACCATCTAATCCACCCCTCCACTTT. Translation gives CASSSPSNPPLHF.

This clonotype was seen a handful of times. The chain combines TRBV5-1 with TRBJ2-7, with D unresolved. The germline V gene encodes CDR1 SGHRS and CDR2 YFSETQ. Trimming removed 6 bases from V and 6 bases from J, with 19 bases in between. CDR3 length equals 14 residues. CDR3 loop: CASTHSLGEREQYF. Here the CDR3 DNA reads TGCGCCAGCACCCATAGCCTTGGGGAACGCGAGCAGTACTTC.

This clonotype occurred once. A much larger clone differs from this one at a single base, so this may be a read error. This chain links TRBV20-1 with TRBJ2-5; 7 bases are a match to TRBD2. The CDR3 loop spans 16 amino acids. Trimming took 0 bases from V and 4 from J; bases not matched to a gene: 11. Per germline, CDR1 DFQATT and CDR2 SNEGSKA (reference sequence). The CDR3 sequence is CSARDFGRLYRETQYF. CDR3 nucleotides: TGCAGTGCTAGAGATTTCGGGAGGCTCTACCGAGAGACCCAGTACTTC.

About this clonotype itself: This may arise from a read error, as a much more abundant clone is one base away. The J gene is TRBJ2-1, the V gene TRBV20-1, with D hard to call. CDR1 and CDR2 from the germline V gene are DFQATT and SNEGSKA (reference sequence). This CDR3 contains 13 residues. In DNA, the CDR3 is TGCAGTGCTAGAGACTATACTTACAATGGGCAGTTCTTC. Protein product: CSARDYTYNGQFF.

The chain has TRBV9 and TRBJ2-7, with a weak D call TRBD1 (5 bases). This CDR3 contains 16 residues. V was pared by 4 bases and J by 2 bases, with 19 bases between. Germline CDR1 reads SGDLS; CDR2 reads YYNGEE. CDR3 DNA sequence: TGTGCCAGCAGCCCCAGGCAGGGTCTAGACGCCTACGAGCAGTACTTC. Amino acid sequence: CASSPRQGLDAYEQYF.

This clonotype came up a few times. This chain connects TRBV10-3 to TRBJ1-5; the match to TRBD1 covers 7 bases. This CDR3 is 13 amino acids long. Germline CDR1 reads ENHRY; CDR2 reads SYGVKD. The V and J ends lost 10 bases and 4 bases, in that order; junction bases with no gene match: 7. The CDR3: CATMTGPNQPQHF. CDR3 nucleotides: TGTGCCACCATGACAGGGCCAAATCAGCCCCAGCATTTT.

There are many counts of this clonotype. One end of the junction varies from germline; a read error may be responsible. This chain joins TRBV5-1 and TRBJ1-2, with TRBD1 identical over 7 bases. CDR3 length: 16 residues. Germline CDR1 SGHRS, CDR2 YFSETQ. The CDR3 sequence: CASSSSGIQGIYGYTF. The CDR3 nucleotides read TGTGCCAGCAGCTCCTCTGGAATACAGGGGATCTATGGCTACACCTTC.

In its sample, this clonotype was seen a few times. The chain links TRBV7-9 to TRBJ2-3, with unresolved D. CDR1 is SEHNR and CDR2 is FQNEAQ in the germline V gene (reference sequence). The CDR3 has 13 residues. The germline V and J ends were trimmed by 1 base and 5 bases, with 7 bases remaining between them. CDR3 loop: CASSLGEQDTQYF. CDR3 nucleotide sequence: TGTGCCAGCAGCTTAGGAGAACAAGATACGCAGTATTTT.

The table lists this clonotype with a few counts. The chain joins TRBV19 to TRBJ1-4, with D unclear. The CDR3 is 12 amino acids. With 8 bases removed from V and 2 bases from J, the gap between germline ends came to 6 bases. Germline V lookup: CDR1 LNHDA, CDR2 SQIVND (reference sequence). The CDR3 DNA reads as TGTGCCAGTGCCCGGACTAATGAAAAACTGTTTTTT. Its protein is CASARTNEKLFF.

V gene TRBV7-6 combines with J gene TRBJ2-2; 10 bases agree with TRBD2. The germline V gene encodes CDR1 SGHVS and CDR2 FNYEAQ. The CDR3 is made up of 15 amino acids. J was trimmed by 6 bases and V by 5 bases; bases with no gene match: 6. CDR3 in amino acids: CASSALAGVPGELFF. CDR3 bases: TGTGCCAGCAGCGCTCTAGCGGGAGTTCCCGGGGAGCTGTTTTTT.

This clonotype was seen a handful of times. The chain joins TRBV20-1 to TRBJ2-3; 10 bases are a match to TRBD2. In germline, CDR1 is DFQATT, CDR2 SNEGSKA (reference sequence). V trimming: 4 bases; J trimming: 4 bases; junction bases outside the gene matches: 2. The CDR3 loop spans 13 amino acids. The CDR3 coding sequence is TGCAGTGCTAAACTAGCGGGATCAGATACGCAGTATTTT. As protein: CSAKLAGSDTQYF.

The chain couples TRBV19 to TRBJ2-6; D may be TRBD1 or TRBD2 (5 bases each). V lost 4 bases to trimming and J lost 4 bases, with 17 bases between them. The CDR3 extends over 17 amino acids. Per the germline V gene, CDR1 is LNHDA and CDR2 is SQIVND (reference sequence). The CDR3: CASSTGPPAVGANVLTF. The DNA of the CDR3 is TGTGCCAGTAGTACGGGACCGCCAGCGGTCGGGGCCAACGTCCTGACTTTC.

This clonotype was recorded at least ten times. The chain couples TRBV29-1 to TRBJ2-5; 13 positions agree with TRBD2. The V segment lost 5 bases and the J segment 7 bases; nucleotides outside the gene matches: 4. The CDR3 loop spans 13 amino acids. CDR1 and CDR2 (germline): SQVTM, ANQGSEA. The CDR3 loop is CSVIRTSGGTQYF. The CDR3 DNA sequence: TGCAGCGTTATTCGGACTAGCGGGGGGACCCAGTACTTC.

The sample holds many counts of this clonotype. V gene TRBV10-3 combines with J gene TRBJ1-5; D gene ambiguous. CDR1 and CDR2 from the germline V gene are ENHRY and SYGVKD. This CDR3 has 12 residues. Trimming pared 11 bases from V and 3 bases from J, leaving 11 bases between. CDR3 residues: CAVSTDNQPQHF. As DNA, the CDR3 is TGTGCCGTTTCGACGGACAATCAGCCCCAGCATTTT.